The following is a T cell receptor (beta chain) sequence with its context. The method was immunoSEQ multiplex PCR; TCRdb's version includes in-frame clones alone and lacks a portion of them. The repertoire holds hundreds of thousands of clones, with less than 80% as singletons. The CDR3 spans 18 residues. The germline V and J ends were trimmed by 1 base and 0 bases, with 17 bases remaining between them. Looked up from germline, CDR1 is SGHAT and CDR2 is FQNNGV. These data come from a study of shared clonotypes between healthy human individuals. Across the whole study: Each donor's CD4 naive and CD4 memory cells filled three plates apiece, CD8 naive two, and CD8 memory one.

This TCR was recovered from a woman under 40 in good health. The V gene is TRBV11-2, the J gene TRBJ2-3; tentatively, D is TRBD2 (6 bases). The sequencing sample was made of memory CD4+ T cells sorted from blood. Subset given: CD45RA-negative fraction. This CDR3 reads CASSLGDLSGSSTDTQYF. Here the CDR3 DNA reads TGTGCCAGCAGCTTAGGAGACTTAAGCGGGTCTAGCACAGATACGCAGTATTTT.